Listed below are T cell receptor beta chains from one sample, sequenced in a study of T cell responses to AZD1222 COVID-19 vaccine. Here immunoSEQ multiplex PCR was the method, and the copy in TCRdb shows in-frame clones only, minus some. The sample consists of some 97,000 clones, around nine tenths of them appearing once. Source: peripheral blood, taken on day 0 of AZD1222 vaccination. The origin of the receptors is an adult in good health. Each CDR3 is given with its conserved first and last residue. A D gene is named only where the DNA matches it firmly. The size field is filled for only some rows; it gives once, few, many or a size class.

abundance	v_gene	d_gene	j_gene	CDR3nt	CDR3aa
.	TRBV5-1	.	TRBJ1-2	TGCGCCAGCAGCTTGGCAGACGGCAGGGCTAACTATGGCTACACCTTC	CASSLADGRANYGYTF
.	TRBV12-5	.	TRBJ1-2	TGTGCTAGTGGTTTGCCAAGGGGGGGTACAGGGAAGGGTAATTTTTATGGCTACACCTTC	CASGLPRGGTGKGNFYGYTF
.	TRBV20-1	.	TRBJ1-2	TGCAGTGCTAGTGGCTCCCCGACCTATGGCTACACCTTC	CSASGSPTYGYTF
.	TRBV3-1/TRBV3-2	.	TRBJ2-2	TGTGCCAGCAAAAGGGGCCTTGGGACAAACACCGGGGAGCTGTTTTTT	CASKRGLGTNTGELFF
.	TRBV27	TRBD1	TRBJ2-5	TGTGCCAGCAGTTTGAGGGGGCTGCAGACCCAGTACTTC	CASSLRGLQTQYF
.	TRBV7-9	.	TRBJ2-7	TGTGCCAGCAGCTTCGACAATAGTTACGAGCAGTACTTC	CASSFDNSYEQYF
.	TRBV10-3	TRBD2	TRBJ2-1	TGTGCCACCCAGCCCGGGGGGGCCTCCTACAATGAGCAGTTCTTC	CATQPGGASYNEQFF
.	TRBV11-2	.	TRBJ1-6	TGTGCCAGCAGCTTAAGGGTTCTGGATTCACCCCTCCACTTT	CASSLRVLDSPLHF
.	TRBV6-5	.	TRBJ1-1	TGTGCCAGCAGCCGGGACACTGAAGCTTTCTTT	CASSRDTEAFF
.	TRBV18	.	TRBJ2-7	TGTGCCAGCTCACCTCAGACCTACGAGCAGTACTTC	CASSPQTYEQYF
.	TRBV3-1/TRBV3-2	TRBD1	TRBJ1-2	TGTGCCAGCGGGACAGGCACCGGCATGGGGACCTTC	CASGTGTGMGTF
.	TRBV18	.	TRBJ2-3	TGTGCCAGCTCACCACCTATGGGTTCGGTGGATACGCAGTATTTT	CASSPPMGSVDTQYF
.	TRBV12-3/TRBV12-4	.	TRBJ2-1	TGTGCCAGCAGTCGTCGATCGGTGGCCTTCTTC	CASSRRSVAFF
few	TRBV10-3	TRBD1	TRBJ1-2	TGTGCCATCAGTGAGGAGGGACAGGGATCTATATACTATGGCTACACCTTC	CAISEEGQGSIYYGYTF
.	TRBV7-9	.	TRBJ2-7	TGTGCCAGCAGCTCCCCAGTAGAAGCCCCCTCCTACGAGCAGTACTTC	CASSSPVEAPSYEQYF
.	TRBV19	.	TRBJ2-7	TGTGCCAGTAGTACGCTCTCAACCTACGAGCAGTACTTC	CASSTLSTYEQYF
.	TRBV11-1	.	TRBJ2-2	TGTGCCAGCAGGCAGGGGCCCTCGAACACCGGGGAGCTGTTTTTT	CASRQGPSNTGELFF
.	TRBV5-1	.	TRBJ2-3	TGCGCCAGCAGCTGGTCGACGGGCACAGATACGCAGTATTTT	CASSWSTGTDTQYF
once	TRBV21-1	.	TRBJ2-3	TGTGCCAGCAGCAAAGCTCCTAGCGGGAGCGTTGATCCAGATACGCAGTATTTT	CASSKAPSGSVDPDTQYF
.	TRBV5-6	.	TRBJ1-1	TGTGCCAGCAGCTTGCCAGGTGGGAACACTGAAGCTTTCTTT	CASSLPGGNTEAFF
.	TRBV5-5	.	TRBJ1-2	TGTGCCAGCAGCCTACAGGGAGTGGATGGCTACACCTTC	CASSLQGVDGYTF
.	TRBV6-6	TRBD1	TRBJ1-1	TGTGCCAGCAGGCGAACAGGGGGTGGAAAGAACACTGAAGCTTTCTTT	CASRRTGGGKNTEAFF
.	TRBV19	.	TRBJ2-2	TGTGCCGTGGCGGGGCCTACACCGGGGGAGCTGTTTTTT	CAVAGPTPGELFF
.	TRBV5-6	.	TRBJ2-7	TGTGCCAGCAGCTTGGATGACGAGCAGTACTTC	CASSLDDEQYF
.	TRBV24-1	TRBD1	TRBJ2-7	TGTGCCACCAGTGACCACCCCGAGGGGACAGGCGGTACGTCTGAGCAGTACTTC	CATSDHPEGTGGTSEQYF
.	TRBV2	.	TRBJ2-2	TGTGCCAGCAGAAGATTGGAGATGGGTGGGGAGCTGTTTTTT	CASRRLEMGGELFF